The 20 T cell receptor beta chains in this list originate from one sample, sequenced in a study of Tregs in tolerant kidney transplant recipients. Recipients received nonmyeloablative bone marrow transplants from related graft donors, with transient mixed chimerism. This table comes from immunoSEQ multiplex PCR, and its TCRdb copy is limited to in-frame clones, with some not included. Of about 55,000 clones listed, around 93% are singletons. Sequencing was performed on CD8+ T cells from blood (PBMCs), taken 24 months after the transplant. These receptors were obtained from a human patient who received a combined kidney and bone marrow transplant. Some T cells may originate from the graft donor.

In its sample, this clone was seen a few times. V usage is TRBV7-9 and J usage is TRBJ1-4; 9 bases fit TRBD1. With V trimmed by 1 base and J by 7 bases, 7 bases remained unmatched. From germline, CDR1 is SEHNR and CDR2 FQNEAQ (reference sequence). The CDR3 length is 16 residues. The CDR3 spells CASSLDEGTGTEKLFF. Written as DNA, the CDR3 is TGTGCCAGCAGCTTAGATGAGGGGACAGGGACTGAAAAACTGTTTTTT.

V gene TRBV7-9 combines with J gene TRBJ2-7; D is ambiguous. CDR3 length: 19 residues. Germline V gene sequence: CDR1 SEHNR, CDR2 FQNEAQ (reference sequence). V was clipped by 2 bases and J by 0 bases, with 23 bases between them. The CDR3 DNA reads TGTGCCAGCAGCTTACCCCCTATCGGTGCGAGCGCTGCCTCCTACGAGCAGTACTTC. This gives the protein CASSLPPIGASAASYEQYF.

The chain is built from TRBV7-9 and TRBJ1-5; 7 bases are shared with TRBD1. CDR3 length: 14 amino acids. Germline CDR1 SEHNR, CDR2 FQNEAQ (reference sequence). V was clipped by 5 bases and J by 1 base; unmatched bases: 2. The DNA of the CDR3 is TGTGCCAGCAGCCGACAGGGCAGCAATCAGCCCCAGCATTTT. Its translation is CASSRQGSNQPQHF.

The V and J genes are TRBV4-3 and TRBJ1-2; maybe TRBD1 (5 bases). Germline CDR1 is LGHNA and CDR2 is YSLEER. The CDR3 has 17 residues. Trimming removed 1 base from V and 4 bases from J, with 19 bases in between. The CDR3 region has the DNA TGCGCCAGCAGCCAAGTCCTTTCGGGGACTCTATCCTATGGCTACACCTTC. This sequence encodes CASSQVLSGTLSYGYTF.

The chain is built from TRBV7-9 and TRBJ2-2, with 13 positions matching TRBD2. The CDR3 runs to 16 residues. Trimming cost V 7 bases and J 6 bases; bases outside gene matches: 8. CDR1 and CDR2 (germline): SEHNR, FQNEAQ (reference sequence). CDR3 in DNA: TGTGCCAGCACCGGAGGACTAGCGGGAGATCCCGGGGAGCTGTTTTTT. This sequence encodes CASTGGLAGDPGELFF. The full variable domain, its missing parts supplied by reference TRBV7-9 and TRBJ2-2, is DTGVSQNPRHKITKRGQNVTFRCDPISEHNRLYWYRQTLGQGPEFLTYFQNEAQLEKSRLLSDRFSAERPKGSFSTLEIQRTEQGDSAMYLCASTGGLAGDPGELFFGEGSRLTVL.

This clone appeared once. The CDR3 loop reads CASSQTASGTDTQYF. CDR3 bases: TGTGCCAGCAGCCAGACAGCGAGTGGCACAGATACGCAGTATTTT. The J gene is TRBJ2-3, the V gene TRBV7-7; perhaps TRBD1 as D (5 bases). The CDR3 is made up of 15 amino acids. Trimming removed 5 bases at V and 1 base at J, with 13 bases between. The germline gives CDR1 SSHAT, CDR2 FNYEAQ (reference sequence).

The V and J genes are TRBV7-2 and TRBJ2-3; TRBD2 is a possible D gene (5 bases). CDR1 SGHTA and CDR2 FQGNSA come from the germline V gene. Trimming removed 5 bases from V and 0 bases from J, with 12 bases in between. The CDR3 is 15 amino acids. The CDR3 reads CASSLMDSSTDTQYF. The CDR3, as DNA: TGTGCCAGCAGCCTTATGGACTCTAGCACAGATACGCAGTATTTT.

The V call is TRBV4-3, the J call TRBJ2-1; 8 bases line up with TRBD2. This CDR3 has 16 amino acids. Per the germline V gene, CDR1 is LGHNA and CDR2 is YSLEER. With V trimmed by 0 bases and J by 4 bases, 5 bases remained unmatched. CDR3 bases: TGCGCCAGCAGCCAAGATCCGGGAGGGCCTTACAATGAGCAGTTCTTC. This sequence encodes CASSQDPGGPYNEQFF.

CDR3 DNA: TGTGCCGTTAGCGGGAGCGAGGACAATGAGCAGTTCTTC. It is translated as CAVSGSEDNEQFF. V usage is TRBV10-3 and J usage is TRBJ2-1; 9 bases are shared with TRBD2. From germline, CDR1 is ENHRY and CDR2 SYGVKD. Trimming at V came to 11 bases and at J to 5 bases, leaving 7 bases not matched to a gene. The CDR3 covers 13 residues.

CDR3 sequence (DNA): TGTGCCAGCAGCCCCCTAGTGGATCATTCCTACGAGCAGTACTTC. This translates into CASSPLVDHSYEQYF. The genes are TRBV9 and TRBJ2-7, with D hard to call. Deletions cut 4 bases from V and 1 base from J, with 15 bases between. The length of the CDR3 is 15 residues. Germline CDR1 reads SGDLS; CDR2 reads YYNGEE.

The V gene is TRBV7-2, the J gene TRBJ2-7; TRBD2 matches 7 bases. Germline values: CDR1 SGHTA, CDR2 FQGNSA. CDR3 length equals 14 residues. The J segment lost 3 bases and the V segment lost 4 bases, leaving 6 bases of the junction unmatched. This CDR3 is CASSSLPGGYEQYF. CDR3 in DNA: TGTGCCAGCAGCTCCCTCCCGGGGGGCTACGAGCAGTACTTC.

The chain is built from TRBV5-4 and TRBJ1-2; TRBD1 is a possible D gene (5 bases). The CDR3 loop spans 15 amino acids. V was trimmed by 1 base and J by 4 bases, leaving 14 bases between them. Germline lookup yields CDR1 SGHNT and CDR2 YYREEE (reference sequence). CDR3 region: CASSLYPPRGYGYTF. The CDR3 nucleotides are TGTGCCAGCAGCTTGTATCCGCCAAGGGGCTATGGCTACACCTTC.

The DNA for the CDR3 is TGTGCCACCGCTACAAGGGCGGGAGAGCAGTTCTTC. Its translation is CATATRAGEQFF. This sequence joins TRBV15 and TRBJ2-1; tentatively, D is TRBD2 (6 bases). The CDR3 is made up of 12 amino acids. The germline V and J ends were trimmed by 8 bases and 10 bases, with 15 bases remaining between them. Germline V gives CDR1 LNHNV, CDR2 YYDKDF (reference sequence).

This chain links TRBV4-3 with TRBJ2-5, with 7 bases matching TRBD1. The CDR3 runs 16 residues. Looked up from germline, CDR1 is LGHNA and CDR2 is YSLEER. The ends lost 1 base at V and 2 bases at J; junction bases unmatched: 7. The CDR3 sequence is CASSQGIGTVQETQYF. CDR3 DNA: TGCGCCAGCAGCCAAGGAATCGGGACAGTGCAAGAGACCCAGTACTTC.

This chain connects TRBV4-3 to TRBJ2-1; TRBD2 matches at 11 bases. Germline V lookup: CDR1 LGHNA, CDR2 YSLEER. V trimming: 4 bases; J trimming: 2 bases; junction bases outside the gene matches: 1. The CDR3 loop spans 15 amino acids. The CDR3 coding sequence is TGCGCCAGCAGCCTGACTAGCGGGACCTACAATGAGCAGTTCTTC. This encodes CASSLTSGTYNEQFF.

The chain recombines TRBV28 with TRBJ1-2; 8 nucleotides agree with TRBD1. The CDR3 contains 15 residues. Per germline, CDR1 MDHEN and CDR2 SYDVKM. Trimming took 3 bases from V and 5 from J; bases not matched to a gene: 8. CDR3 amino acids: CASSFRGQVAYGYTF. The CDR3 nucleotides are TGTGCCAGCAGTTTTCGGGGACAGGTGGCATATGGCTACACCTTC.

V gene TRBV5-6 combines with J gene TRBJ2-7, with 8 bases fitting TRBD1. This CDR3 region has 14 residues. V dropped 3 bases and J dropped 4; count of bases not matched to a gene: 6. Looked up from germline, CDR1 is SGHDT and CDR2 is YYEEEE. The CDR3 bases are TGTGCCAGCAGCTGGGGGACAGGAACTTACGAGCAGTACTTC. It encodes CASSWGTGTYEQYF.

DNA for the CDR3: TGTGCCAGCAGCTTAGTGATCTTGAGTGGGAGCCCCGCCGAGCAGTACTTC. This codes for CASSLVILSGSPAEQYF. The chain carries TRBV7-2 and TRBJ2-5; maybe TRBD2 (5 bases). The J call is doubtful: the DNA matches TRBJ2-7 better. In germline, CDR1 is SGHTA, CDR2 FQGNSA. This CDR3 has 17 amino acids.

The chain couples TRBV4-3 to TRBJ2-5, with TRBD1 identical over 8 bases. V lost 4 bases, J lost 1 base, and 2 bases stayed unmatched. CDR1 is LGHNA, CDR2 YSLEER, per germline. The CDR3 consists of 14 residues. The CDR3 here is CASSRGQGQETQYF. The DNA of the CDR3 is TGCGCCAGCAGCCGCGGACAGGGCCAAGAGACCCAGTACTTC.

The genes are TRBV7-3 and TRBJ2-7; 7 nucleotides agree with TRBD1. Trimming cost V 3 bases and J 2 bases; bases outside gene matches: 1. The CDR3 is 13 amino acids. Germline-derived CDR1 and CDR2 are SGHTA and FQGTGA. CDR3 sequence reads: CASSLGQPYEQYF. In DNA form, the CDR3 reads TGTGCCAGCAGCTTGGGACAGCCCTACGAGCAGTACTTC.